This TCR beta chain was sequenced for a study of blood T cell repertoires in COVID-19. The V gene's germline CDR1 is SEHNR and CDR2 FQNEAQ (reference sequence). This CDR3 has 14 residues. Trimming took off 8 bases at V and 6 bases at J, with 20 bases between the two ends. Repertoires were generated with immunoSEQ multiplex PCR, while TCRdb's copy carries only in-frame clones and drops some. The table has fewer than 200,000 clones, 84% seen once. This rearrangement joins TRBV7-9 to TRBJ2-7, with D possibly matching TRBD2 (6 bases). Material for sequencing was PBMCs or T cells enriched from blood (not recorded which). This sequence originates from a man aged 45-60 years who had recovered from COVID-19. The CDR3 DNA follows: TGTGCCAGCCGCTCGGTGGGGGGACGAGGCGAGCAGTACTTC. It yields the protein CASRSVGGRGEQYF.